Presented here are 11 T cell receptor beta chains from one specimen sequenced in a study of T cell responses to AZD1222 COVID-19 vaccine. TCRdb's copy holds only in-frame clones and misses some; the assay was immunoSEQ multiplex PCR. The repertoire holds 90,000 to 120,000 clones, roughly nine tenths seen once, with around 3.3% in the top ten. The sample consisted of peripheral blood, taken on day 0 of MenACWY control vaccination. Receptors were obtained from an adult in good health.

This rearrangement joins TRBV19 to TRBJ2-3; D is undetermined. CDR1 and CDR2 from the germline V gene are LNHDA and SQIVND (reference sequence). Trimming took 4 bases from V and 2 from J, leaving 13 bases between them. CDR3 length equals 15 residues. DNA for the CDR3: TGTGCCAGTAGTACCCAGGACCATCTCACAGATACGCAGTATTTT. It translates to CASSTQDHLTDTQYF.

This clone was observed a handful of times. This rearrangement joins TRBV2 to TRBJ1-1, with TRBD1 identical over 8 bases. CDR1 and CDR2 from the germline V gene are SNHLY and FYNNEI. Trimming removed 11 bases from V and 10 bases from J; junction bases left unmatched: 12. CDR3 size: 12 residues. The CDR3 nucleotides read TGTGCCCAAAACACCGACAGGGGCGCAGCTTTCTTT. Its protein product is CAQNTDRGAAFF.

V is TRBV7-9 and J is TRBJ1-1, with 9 nucleotides matching TRBD1. The ends lost 4 bases at V and 2 bases at J; junction bases unmatched: 5. Germline assignment: CDR1 SEHNR and CDR2 FQNEAQ (reference sequence). The CDR3 loop spans 15 amino acids. CDR3 amino acids: CASSSGTGRNTEAFF. Here the CDR3 DNA reads TGTGCCAGCAGCTCCGGGACAGGGAGAAACACTGAAGCTTTCTTT.

This chain joins TRBV6-4 and TRBJ2-5, with a weak D call TRBD1 (5 bases). This CDR3 region has 13 residues. Germline assignment: CDR1 MRHNA and CDR2 SNTAGT. V lost 8 bases, J lost 13 bases, and 23 bases lay in between. CDR3 amino acids: CASPRATARVGYF. The CDR3 region has the DNA TGTGCCAGCCCTCGGGCAACGGCCAGGGTCGGGTACTTC.

The chain links TRBV9 to TRBJ2-3, with 9 bases fitting TRBD2. J was trimmed by 4 bases and V by 4 bases; bases with no gene match: 7. Germline V CDR1 and CDR2: SGDLS, YYNGEE. CDR3 size: 15 residues. The CDR3 bases are TGTGCCAGCAGCTTTGGCGGGGGGGCATCAGATACGCAGTATTTT. Amino acid sequence: CASSFGGGASDTQYF.

CDR3: CTSRLVRLCETYGYTF. DNA of the CDR3: TGCACCAGCAGGCTGGTTCGTTTGTGCGAGACCTATGGCTACACCTTC. The chain links TRBV1 to TRBJ1-2. TRBV1 is designated a pseudogene. The CDR3 sequence is 16 residues long.

The chain combines TRBV30 with TRBJ1-5; TRBD1 agrees at 10 bases. Germline CDR1 and CDR2: GTSNPN and SVGIG (reference sequence). V was clipped by 0 bases and J by 6 bases; unmatched bases: 11. This CDR3 has 17 amino acids. The CDR3 loop is CAWSVPWDRGKVQPQHF. The CDR3 DNA reads as TGTGCCTGGAGTGTGCCCTGGGACAGGGGAAAGGTTCAGCCCCAGCATTTT.

V is TRBV3-1 (or the pseudogene TRBV3-2) and J is TRBJ1-3; D unresolved. The CDR3 covers 14 residues. Germline V gene data show CDR1 as LGHDT and CDR2 as YNNKEL (reference sequence). Trimming left V 7 bases short and J 2 bases short, with 12 bases between. The CDR3 sequence: CASTPVGTGNTIYF. In nucleotides, the CDR3 is TGTGCCAGCACCCCCGTTGGTACTGGAAACACCATATATTTT.

The rearrangement links TRBV4-1 to TRBJ2-1; 12 bases match TRBD2. Germline V gene lookup returns CDR1 MGHRA and CDR2 YSYEKL. J lost 7 bases, V lost 1 base, and 5 bases had no gene match. The CDR3 sequence is 16 residues long. This chain's CDR3 is CASSQGLAGAGNEQFF. The CDR3 DNA is TGCGCCAGCAGCCAAGGACTAGCGGGGGCAGGGAATGAGCAGTTCTTC.

This clone came up once. The rearrangement uses TRBV10-3 and TRBJ2-3, with D possibly matching TRBD2 (6 bases). Germline V gene sequence: CDR1 ENHRY, CDR2 SYGVKD. V shed 11 bases and J shed 2 bases, with 20 bases lying between them. The CDR3 covers 15 residues. CDR3 sequence: CACLGGGGNTDTQYF. CDR3 in DNA: TGTGCCTGCCTGGGTGGGGGAGGAAACACAGATACGCAGTATTTT.

The J gene is TRBJ1-5, the V gene TRBV21-1. TRBV21-1 has pseudogene status. The CDR3 runs to 16 residues. CDR3 in DNA: TGTGCCAGCAGCCCCGAAATCTCGGGTTACAATCAGCCCCAGCATTTT. Residues: CASSPEISGYNQPQHF.